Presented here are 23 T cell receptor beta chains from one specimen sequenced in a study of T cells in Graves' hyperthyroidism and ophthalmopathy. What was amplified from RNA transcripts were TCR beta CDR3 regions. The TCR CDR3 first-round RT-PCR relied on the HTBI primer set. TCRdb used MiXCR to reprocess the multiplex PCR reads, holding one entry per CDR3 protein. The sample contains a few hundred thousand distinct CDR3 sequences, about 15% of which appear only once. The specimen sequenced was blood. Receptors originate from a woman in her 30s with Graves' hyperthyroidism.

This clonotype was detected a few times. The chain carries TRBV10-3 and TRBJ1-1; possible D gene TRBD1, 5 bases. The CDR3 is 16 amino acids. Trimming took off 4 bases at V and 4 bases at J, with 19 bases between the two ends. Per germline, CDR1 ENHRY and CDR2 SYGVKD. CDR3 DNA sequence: TGTGCCATCAGTGCTTTCCGGGGGGAGGGCCGCACTGAAGCTTTCTTT. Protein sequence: CAISAFRGEGRTEAFF.

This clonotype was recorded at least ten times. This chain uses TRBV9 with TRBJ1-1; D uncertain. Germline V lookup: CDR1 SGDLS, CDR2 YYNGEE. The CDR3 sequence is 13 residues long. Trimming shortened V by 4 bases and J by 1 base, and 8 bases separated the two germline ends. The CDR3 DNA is TGTGCCAGCAGCTCCACAGCGAACACTGAAGCTTTCTTT. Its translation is CASSSTANTEAFF. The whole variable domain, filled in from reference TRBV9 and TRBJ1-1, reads DSGVTQTPKHLITATGQRVTLRCSPRSGDLSVYWYQQSLDQGLQFLIQYYNGEERAKGNILERFSAQQFPDLHSELNLSSLELGDSALYFCASSSTANTEAFFGQGTRLTVV.

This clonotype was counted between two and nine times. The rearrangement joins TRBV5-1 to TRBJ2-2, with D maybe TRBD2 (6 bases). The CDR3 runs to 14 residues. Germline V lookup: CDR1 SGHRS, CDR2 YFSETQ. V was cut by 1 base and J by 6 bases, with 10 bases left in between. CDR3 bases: TGCGCCAGCAGCTTGTCCGGGAGACCCGGGGAGCTGTTTTTT. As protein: CASSLSGRPGELFF.

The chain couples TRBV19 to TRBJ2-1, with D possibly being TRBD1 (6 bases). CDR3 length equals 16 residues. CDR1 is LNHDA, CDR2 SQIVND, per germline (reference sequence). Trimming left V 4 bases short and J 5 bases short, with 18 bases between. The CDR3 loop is CASSTKSVKGDNEQFF. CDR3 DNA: TGTGCCAGTAGTACCAAAAGCGTTAAGGGGGACAATGAGCAGTTCTTC.

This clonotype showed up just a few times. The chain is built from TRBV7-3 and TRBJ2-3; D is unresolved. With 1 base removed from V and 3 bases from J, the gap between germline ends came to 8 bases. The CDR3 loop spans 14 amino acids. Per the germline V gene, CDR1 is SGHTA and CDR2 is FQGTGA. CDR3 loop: CASSLISQTDTQYF. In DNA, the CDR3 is TGTGCCAGCAGCTTAATTTCGCAGACAGATACGCAGTATTTT.

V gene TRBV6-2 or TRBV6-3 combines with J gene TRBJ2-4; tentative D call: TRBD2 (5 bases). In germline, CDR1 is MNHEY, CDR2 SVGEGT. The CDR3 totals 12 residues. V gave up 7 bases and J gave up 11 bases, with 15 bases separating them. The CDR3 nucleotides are TGTGCCAGCAACGGCGGCGGCGGGCTTCAGTACTTC. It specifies CASNGGGGLQYF.

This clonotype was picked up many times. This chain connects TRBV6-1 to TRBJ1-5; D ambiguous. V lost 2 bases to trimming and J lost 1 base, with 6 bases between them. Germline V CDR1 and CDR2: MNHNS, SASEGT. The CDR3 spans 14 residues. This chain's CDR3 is CASSEKYSNQPQHF. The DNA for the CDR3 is TGTGCCAGCAGTGAAAAGTACAGCAATCAGCCCCAGCATTTT.

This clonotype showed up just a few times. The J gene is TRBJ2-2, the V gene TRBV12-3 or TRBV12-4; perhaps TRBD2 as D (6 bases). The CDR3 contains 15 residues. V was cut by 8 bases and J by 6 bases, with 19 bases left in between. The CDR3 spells CASVAAGMYPGELFF. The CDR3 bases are TGTGCCAGCGTTGCAGCGGGCATGTATCCCGGGGAGCTGTTTTTT.

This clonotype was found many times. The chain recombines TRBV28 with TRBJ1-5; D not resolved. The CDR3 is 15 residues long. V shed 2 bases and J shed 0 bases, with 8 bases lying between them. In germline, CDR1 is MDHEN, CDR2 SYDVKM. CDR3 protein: CASSLLTNSNQPQHF. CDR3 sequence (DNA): TGTGCCAGCAGTTTACTAACAAATAGCAATCAGCCCCAGCATTTT.

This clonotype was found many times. CDR3 nucleotides: TGTGCCAGCAACCAGGTGGGGGGATTCACAGATACGCAGTATTTT. Encoded protein: CASNQVGGFTDTQYF. The V gene is TRBV2, the J gene TRBJ2-3, with D possibly matching TRBD2 (6 bases). The V end lost 7 bases, the J end lost 2 bases, and 16 bases lay between the germline ends. CDR1 and CDR2 from the germline V gene are SNHLY and FYNNEI. This CDR3 comprises 15 residues.

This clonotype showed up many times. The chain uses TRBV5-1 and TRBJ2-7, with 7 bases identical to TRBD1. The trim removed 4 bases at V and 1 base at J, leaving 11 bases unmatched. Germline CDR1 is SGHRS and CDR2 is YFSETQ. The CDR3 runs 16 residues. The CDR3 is CASSARGQFSSYEQYF. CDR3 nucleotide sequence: TGCGCCAGCAGCGCAAGGGGACAGTTTTCTTCCTACGAGCAGTACTTC.

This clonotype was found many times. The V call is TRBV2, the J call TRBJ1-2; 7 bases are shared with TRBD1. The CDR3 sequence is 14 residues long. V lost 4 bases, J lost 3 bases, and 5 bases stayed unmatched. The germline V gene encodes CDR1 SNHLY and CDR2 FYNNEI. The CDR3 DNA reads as TGTGCCAGCAGTGTAGGGGGCGCTGACTATGGCTACACCTTC. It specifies CASSVGGADYGYTF.

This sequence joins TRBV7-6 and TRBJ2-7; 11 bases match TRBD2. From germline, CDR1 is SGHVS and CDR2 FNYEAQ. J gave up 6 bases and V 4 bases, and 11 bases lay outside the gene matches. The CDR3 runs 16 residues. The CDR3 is CASSSGTSGGVGEQYF. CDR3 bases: TGTGCCAGCAGCTCCGGGACTAGCGGAGGGGTAGGCGAGCAGTACTTC.

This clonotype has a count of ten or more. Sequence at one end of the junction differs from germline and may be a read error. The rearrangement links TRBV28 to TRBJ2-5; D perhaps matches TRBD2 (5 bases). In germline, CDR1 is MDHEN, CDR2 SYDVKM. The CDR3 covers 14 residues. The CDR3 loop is CATSHGGLVETQYF. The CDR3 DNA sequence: TGTGCCACCAGTCACGGCGGGTTAGTGGAGACCCAGTACTTC.

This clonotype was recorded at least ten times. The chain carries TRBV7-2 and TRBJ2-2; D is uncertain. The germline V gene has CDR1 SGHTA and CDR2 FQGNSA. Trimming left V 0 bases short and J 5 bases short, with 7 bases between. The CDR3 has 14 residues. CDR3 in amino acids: CASSLASRTGELFF. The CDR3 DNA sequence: TGTGCCAGCAGCTTAGCTAGCCGTACCGGGGAGCTGTTTTTT.

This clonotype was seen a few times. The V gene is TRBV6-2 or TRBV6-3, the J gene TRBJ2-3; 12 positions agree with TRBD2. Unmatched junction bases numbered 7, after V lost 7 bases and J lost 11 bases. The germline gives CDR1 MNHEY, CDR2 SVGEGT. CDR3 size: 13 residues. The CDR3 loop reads CASILAGGGKQYF. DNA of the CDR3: TGTGCCAGCATACTAGCGGGAGGCGGGAAGCAGTATTTT.

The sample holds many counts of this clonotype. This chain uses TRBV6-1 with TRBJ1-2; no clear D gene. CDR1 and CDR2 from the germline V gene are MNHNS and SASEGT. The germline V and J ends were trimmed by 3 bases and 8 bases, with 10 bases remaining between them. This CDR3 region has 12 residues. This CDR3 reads CASSDFGEGYTF. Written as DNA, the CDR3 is TGTGCCAGCAGTGATTTTGGGGAAGGCTACACCTTC.

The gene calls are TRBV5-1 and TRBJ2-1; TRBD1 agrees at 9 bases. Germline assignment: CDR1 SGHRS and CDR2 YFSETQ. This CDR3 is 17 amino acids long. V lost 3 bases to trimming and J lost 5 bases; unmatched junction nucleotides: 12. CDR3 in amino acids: CASSSGTGWVLDNEQFF. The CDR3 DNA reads TGCGCCAGCAGCTCCGGGACAGGGTGGGTTCTCGACAATGAGCAGTTCTTC.

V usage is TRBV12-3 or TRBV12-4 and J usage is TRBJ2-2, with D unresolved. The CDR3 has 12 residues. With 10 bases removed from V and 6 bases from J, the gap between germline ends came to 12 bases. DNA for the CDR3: TGTGCCACCCGACCGGTTCCCGGGGAGCTGTTTTTT. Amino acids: CATRPVPGELFF.

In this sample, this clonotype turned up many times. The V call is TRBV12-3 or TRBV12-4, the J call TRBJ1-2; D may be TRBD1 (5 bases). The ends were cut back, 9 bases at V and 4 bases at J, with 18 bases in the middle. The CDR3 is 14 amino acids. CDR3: CASSSRRGVYGYTF. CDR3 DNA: TGTGCCAGTTCTAGTCGGCGGGGCGTCTATGGCTACACCTTC.

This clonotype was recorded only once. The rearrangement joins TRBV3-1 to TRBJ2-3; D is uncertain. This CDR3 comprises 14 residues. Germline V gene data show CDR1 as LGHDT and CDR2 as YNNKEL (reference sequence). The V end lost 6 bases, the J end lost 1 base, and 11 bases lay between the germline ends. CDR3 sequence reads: CASSPLVGTDTQYF. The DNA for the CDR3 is TGTGCCAGCAGTCCTCTAGTGGGCACAGATACGCAGTATTTT.

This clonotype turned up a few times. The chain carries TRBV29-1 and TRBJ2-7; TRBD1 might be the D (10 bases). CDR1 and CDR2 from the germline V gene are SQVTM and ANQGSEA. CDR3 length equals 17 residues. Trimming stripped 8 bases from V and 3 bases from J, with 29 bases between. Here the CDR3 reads CSFGDRGNSGRVYEQYF. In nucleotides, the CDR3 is TGCAGCTTTGGGGACAGGGGAAATAGCGGGAGAGTCTACGAGCAGTACTTC.

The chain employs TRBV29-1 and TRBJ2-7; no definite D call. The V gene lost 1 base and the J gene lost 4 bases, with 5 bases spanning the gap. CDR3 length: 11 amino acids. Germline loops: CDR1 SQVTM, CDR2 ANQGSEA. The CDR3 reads CSVEVGYEQYF. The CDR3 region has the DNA TGCAGCGTTGAAGTGGGATACGAGCAGTACTTC.